This T cell receptor (beta chain) appears in the sequencing data of a study of beta chain features in type 1 diabetes. This clone has only a few counts. Its target is unknown. Of the isolated RNA, all was reverse transcribed, and so the sequenced material was expressed TCRB transcripts. TCRdb's copy holds only in-frame clones and misses some; the assay was immunoSEQ multiplex PCR. The sample has hundreds of thousands of clones, around 9.7% seen once. Regarding the study as a whole: VDJ junctions in type 1 diabetes patients carried more deletions and fewer insertions. Naive, central memory and regulatory TCRB repertoires appeared more similar among patients than healthy donors. Shortening of TCRB CDR3s, moderate but significant, appeared in all four CD4+ subsets of Type 1 diabetes patients.

Trimming pared 4 bases from V and 5 bases from J, leaving 12 bases between. This CDR3 spans 13 amino acids. CDR1 and CDR2 (germline): SGHRS, YFSETQ. The rearrangement joins TRBV5-1 to TRBJ2-5, with D hard to call. The receptor was derived from a man between 25 and 39 years old with type 1 diabetes. Material: central memory CD4+ T cells from blood. CDR3 nucleotide sequence: TGCGCCAGCAGCCCTCGATTGGCGGAGACCCAGTACTTC. Its translation: CASSPRLAETQYF.